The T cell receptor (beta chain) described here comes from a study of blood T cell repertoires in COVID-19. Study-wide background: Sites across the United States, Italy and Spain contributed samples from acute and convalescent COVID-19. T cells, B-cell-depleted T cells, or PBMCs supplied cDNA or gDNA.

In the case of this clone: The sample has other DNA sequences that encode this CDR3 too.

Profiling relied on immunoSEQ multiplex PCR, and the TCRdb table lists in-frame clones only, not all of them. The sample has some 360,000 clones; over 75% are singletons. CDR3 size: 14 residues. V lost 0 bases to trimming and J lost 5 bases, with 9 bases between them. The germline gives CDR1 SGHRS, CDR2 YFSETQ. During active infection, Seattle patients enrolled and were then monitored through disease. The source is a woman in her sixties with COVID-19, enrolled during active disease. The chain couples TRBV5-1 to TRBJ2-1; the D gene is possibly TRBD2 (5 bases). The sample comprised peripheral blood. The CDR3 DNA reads TGCGCCAGCAGCTTGGGAACGGGAAACAATGAGCAGTTCTTC. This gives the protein CASSLGTGNNEQFF. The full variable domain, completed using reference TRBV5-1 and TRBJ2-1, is KAGVTQTPRYLIKTRGQQVTLSCSPISGHRSVSWYQQTPGQGLQFLFEYFSETQRNKGNFPGRFSGRQFSNSRSEMNVSTLELGDSALYLCASSLGTGNNEQFFGPGTRLTVL.